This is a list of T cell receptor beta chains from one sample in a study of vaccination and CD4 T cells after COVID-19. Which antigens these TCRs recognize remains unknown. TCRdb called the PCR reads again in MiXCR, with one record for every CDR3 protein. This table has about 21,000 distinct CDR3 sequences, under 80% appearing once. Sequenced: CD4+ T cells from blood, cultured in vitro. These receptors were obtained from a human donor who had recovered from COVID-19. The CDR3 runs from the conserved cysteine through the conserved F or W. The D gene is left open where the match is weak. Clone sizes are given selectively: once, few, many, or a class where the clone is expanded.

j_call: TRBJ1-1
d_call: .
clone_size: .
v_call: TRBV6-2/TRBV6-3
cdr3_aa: CASSYRQGNTEAFF
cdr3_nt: TGTGCCAGCAGTTACCGGCAGGGGAACACTGAAGCTTTCTTT

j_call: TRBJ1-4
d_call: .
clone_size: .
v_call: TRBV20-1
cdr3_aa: CSASPQHQEKLFF
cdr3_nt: TGCAGTGCTAGCCCCCAACATCAGGAAAAACTGTTTTTT

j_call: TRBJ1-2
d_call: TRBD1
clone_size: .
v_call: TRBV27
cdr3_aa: CASSSLRDRAYGYTF
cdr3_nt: TGTGCCAGCAGTTCATTGAGGGACAGGGCCTATGGCTACACCTTC

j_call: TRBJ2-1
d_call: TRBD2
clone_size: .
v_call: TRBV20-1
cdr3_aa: CSASARLAGGRSPYNEQFF
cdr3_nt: TGCAGTGCTAGTGCTAGACTAGCGGGAGGGCGTTCCCCCTACAATGAGCAGTTCTTC

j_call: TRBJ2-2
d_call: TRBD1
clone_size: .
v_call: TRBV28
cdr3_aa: CAIRGTITGELFF
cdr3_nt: TGTGCCATCAGGGGGACAATCACCGGGGAGCTGTTTTTT

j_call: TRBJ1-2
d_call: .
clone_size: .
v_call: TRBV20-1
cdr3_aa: CSARTAAGYGYTF
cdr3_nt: TGCAGTGCTAGAACAGCGGCGGGGTATGGCTACACCTTC

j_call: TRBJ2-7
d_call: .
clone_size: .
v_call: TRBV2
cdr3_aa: CASSGGNLRLDEQYF
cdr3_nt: TGTGCCAGCAGTGGGGGGAATCTACGTTTAGACGAGCAGTACTTC

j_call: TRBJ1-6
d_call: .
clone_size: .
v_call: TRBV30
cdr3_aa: CAWSGVFSPLHF
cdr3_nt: TGTGCCTGGAGTGGGGTGTTTTCACCCCTCCACTTT

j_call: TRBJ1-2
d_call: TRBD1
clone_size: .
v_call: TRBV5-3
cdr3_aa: CASSLTGTGDYGYTF
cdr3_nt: TGTGCCAGCAGCCTGACCGGGACAGGTGACTATGGCTACACCTTC

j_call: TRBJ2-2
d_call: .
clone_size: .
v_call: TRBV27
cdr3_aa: CASLFNRRLKLDTGELFF
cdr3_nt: TGTGCCAGCCTCTTCAACCGACGGCTCAAGTTGGACACCGGGGAGCTGTTTTTT

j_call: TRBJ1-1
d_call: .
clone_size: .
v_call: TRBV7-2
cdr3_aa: CASSLTYGGATEAFF
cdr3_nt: TGTGCCAGCAGCTTAACCTATGGGGGAGCGACTGAAGCTTTCTTT

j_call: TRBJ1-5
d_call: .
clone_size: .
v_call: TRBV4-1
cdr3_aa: CASTNQTSMYLCASRDGSNQPQHF
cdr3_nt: .

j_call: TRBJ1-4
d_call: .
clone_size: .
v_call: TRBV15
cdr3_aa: CATSRDRGRTEKLFF
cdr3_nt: TGTGCCACCAGCAGAGATCGGGGTCGTACTGAAAAACTGTTTTTT

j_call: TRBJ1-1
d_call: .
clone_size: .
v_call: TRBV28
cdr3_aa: CASSRGGPNTEAFF
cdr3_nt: TGTGCCAGCAGTAGAGGGGGACCGAACACTGAAGCTTTCTTT

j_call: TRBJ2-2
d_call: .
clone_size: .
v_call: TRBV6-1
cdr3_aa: CASRWMNTGELFF
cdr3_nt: TGTGCCAGCAGGTGGATGAACACCGGGGAGCTGTTTTTT

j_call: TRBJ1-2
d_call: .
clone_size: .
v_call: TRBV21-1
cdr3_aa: CASSNPTIVDYGYTF
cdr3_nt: TGTGCCAGCAGCAACCCAACTATCGTGGACTATGGCTACACCTTC

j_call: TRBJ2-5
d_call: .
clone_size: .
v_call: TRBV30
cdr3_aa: CAWSDTPETQYF
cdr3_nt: TGTGCCTGGAGTGACACTCCAGAGACCCAGTACTTC

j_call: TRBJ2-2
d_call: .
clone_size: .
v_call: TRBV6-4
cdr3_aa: CASKGRALGTGELFF
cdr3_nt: TGTGCCAGCAAGGGTCGGGCTCTCGGGACCGGGGAGCTGTTTTTT

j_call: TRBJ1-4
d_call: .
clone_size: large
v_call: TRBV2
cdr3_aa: CASSLNRDEKLFF
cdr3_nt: TGTGCCAGCAGCCTGAACAGGGATGAAAAACTGTTTTTT

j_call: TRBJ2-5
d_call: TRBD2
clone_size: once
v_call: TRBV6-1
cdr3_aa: CATLTSGSLETQYF
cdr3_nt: TGTGCCACCTTGACTAGCGGGAGTTTGGAGACCCAGTACTTC

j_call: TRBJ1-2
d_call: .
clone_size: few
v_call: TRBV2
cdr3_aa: CASSRRGWDGYTF
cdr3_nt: TGTGCCAGCAGCCGTAGGGGGTGGGATGGCTACACCTTC

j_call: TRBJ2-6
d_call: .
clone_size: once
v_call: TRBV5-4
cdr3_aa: CASSSDWSSGANVLTF
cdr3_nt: TGTGCCAGCAGCTCGGACTGGAGCTCTGGGGCCAACGTCCTGACTTTC

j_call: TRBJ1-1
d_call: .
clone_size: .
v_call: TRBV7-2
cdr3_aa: CASSLVAAGTAANTEAFF
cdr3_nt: TGTGCCAGCAGCTTAGTTGCAGCGGGAACGGCCGCGAACACTGAAGCTTTCTTT

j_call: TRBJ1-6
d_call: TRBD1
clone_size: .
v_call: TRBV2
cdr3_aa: CASWQGAWESPLHF
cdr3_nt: TGTGCCAGCTGGCAGGGGGCTTGGGAATCACCCCTCCACTTT

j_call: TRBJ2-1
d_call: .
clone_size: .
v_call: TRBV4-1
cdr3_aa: CASRDILIREDEQFF
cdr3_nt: TGCGCCAGCAGAGACATCCTCATTCGTGAGGATGAGCAGTTCTTC

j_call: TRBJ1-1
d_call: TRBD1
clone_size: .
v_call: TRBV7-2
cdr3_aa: CASSSTYRGTNTEAFF
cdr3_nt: TGTGCCAGCAGCTCGACGTACAGGGGCACGAACACTGAAGCTTTCTTT

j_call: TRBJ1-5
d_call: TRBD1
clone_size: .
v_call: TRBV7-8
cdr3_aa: CASRGQGGNQPQHF
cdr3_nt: TGTGCCAGCAGGGGACAGGGGGGGAATCAGCCCCAGCATTTT

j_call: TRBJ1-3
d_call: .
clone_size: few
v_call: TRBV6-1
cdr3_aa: CASITPTGNTIYF
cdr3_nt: TGTGCCAGCATTACACCGACTGGAAACACCATATATTTT

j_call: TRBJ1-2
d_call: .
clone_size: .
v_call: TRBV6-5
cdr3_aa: CASSYQGRFFSGYTF
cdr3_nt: TGTGCCAGCAGTTACCAGGGGCGATTTTTCTCTGGCTACACCTTC

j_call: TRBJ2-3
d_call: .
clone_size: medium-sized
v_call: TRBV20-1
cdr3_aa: CSARRQGTDTQYF
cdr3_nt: TGCAGTGCCAGGCGCCAGGGGACAGATACGCAGTATTTT

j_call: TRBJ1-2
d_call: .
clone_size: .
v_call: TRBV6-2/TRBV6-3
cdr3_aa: CASSYGTQGVDGYTF
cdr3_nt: TGTGCCAGCAGTTACGGAACACAGGGAGTCGATGGCTACACCTTC

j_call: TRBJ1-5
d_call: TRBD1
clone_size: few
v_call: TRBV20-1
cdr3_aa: CSARVQGGQPQHF
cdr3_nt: TGCAGTGCTAGGGTGCAGGGGGGACAGCCCCAGCATTTT

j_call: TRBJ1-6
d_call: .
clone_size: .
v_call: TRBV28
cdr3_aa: CASYLYRGALHF
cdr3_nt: TGTGCCAGCTACCTGTATAGGGGCGCCCTCCACTTT

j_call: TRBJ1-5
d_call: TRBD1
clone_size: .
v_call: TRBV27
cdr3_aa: CASSFTGAFNQPQHF
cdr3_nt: TGTGCCAGCAGCTTTACAGGGGCCTTCAATCAGCCCCAGCATTTT

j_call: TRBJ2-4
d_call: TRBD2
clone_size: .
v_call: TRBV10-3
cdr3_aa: CASSSEASGKQYF
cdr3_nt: TGTGCCTCATCAAGTGAGGCTAGCGGGAAACAGTACTTC

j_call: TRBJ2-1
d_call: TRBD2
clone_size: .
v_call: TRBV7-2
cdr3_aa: CASSLGLAFNEQFF
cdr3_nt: TGTGCCAGCAGCCTGGGACTAGCGTTCAATGAGCAGTTCTTC

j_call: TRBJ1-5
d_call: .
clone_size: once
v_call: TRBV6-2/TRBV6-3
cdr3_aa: CASRGRSNQPQHF
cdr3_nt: TGTGCCAGCAGGGGACGGAGCAATCAGCCCCAGCATTTT

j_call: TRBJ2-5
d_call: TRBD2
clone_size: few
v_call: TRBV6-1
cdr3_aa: CASTRLAGGETQYF
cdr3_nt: TGTGCCAGCACCAGACTAGCGGGAGGTGAGACCCAGTACTTC

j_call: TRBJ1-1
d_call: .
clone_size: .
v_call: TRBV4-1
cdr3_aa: CASSQADGRANTEAFF
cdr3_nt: TGCGCCAGCAGCCAAGCCGATGGGAGAGCTAACACTGAAGCTTTCTTT

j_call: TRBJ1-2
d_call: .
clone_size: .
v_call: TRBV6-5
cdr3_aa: CASSYEGFDGYTF
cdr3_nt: TGTGCCAGCAGTTACGAGGGGTTCGATGGCTACACCTTC

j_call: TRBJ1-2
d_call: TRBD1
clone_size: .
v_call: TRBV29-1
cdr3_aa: CSVNRQGVPPF
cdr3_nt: TGCAGCGTGAACCGACAGGGCGTCCCCCCATTC

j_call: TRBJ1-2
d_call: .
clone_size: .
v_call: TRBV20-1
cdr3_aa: CSAYWGADYGYTF
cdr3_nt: TGCAGTGCGTATTGGGGGGCTGACTATGGCTACACCTTC

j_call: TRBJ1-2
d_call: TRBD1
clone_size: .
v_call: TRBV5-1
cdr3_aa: CASSARDRPYGYTF
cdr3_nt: TGCGCCAGCAGCGCCCGGGACAGGCCCTATGGCTACACCTTC

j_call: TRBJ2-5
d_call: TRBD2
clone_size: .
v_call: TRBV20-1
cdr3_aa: CSADAGLVVAETQYF
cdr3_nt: TGCAGTGCTGACGCCGGACTAGTTGTGGCCGAGACCCAGTACTTC

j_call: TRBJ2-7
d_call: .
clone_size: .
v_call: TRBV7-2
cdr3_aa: CASSSSVRQVLYEQYF
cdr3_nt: TGTGCCAGCAGCTCCTCAGTCCGACAGGTCCTCTACGAGCAGTACTTC

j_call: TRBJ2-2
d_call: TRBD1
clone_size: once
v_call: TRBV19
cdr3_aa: CASSMVDRGGTGELFF
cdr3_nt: TGTGCCAGTAGTATGGTTGACAGGGGAGGCACCGGGGAGCTGTTTTTT

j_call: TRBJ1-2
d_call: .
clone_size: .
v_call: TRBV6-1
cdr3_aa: CASSRITGTHGYTF
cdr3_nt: TGTGCCAGCAGCCGTATAACAGGGACCCATGGCTACACCTTC

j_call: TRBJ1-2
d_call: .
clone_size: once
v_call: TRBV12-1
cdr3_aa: CASREGYTF
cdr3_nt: TGTGCCAGCAGGGAAGGCTACACCTTC

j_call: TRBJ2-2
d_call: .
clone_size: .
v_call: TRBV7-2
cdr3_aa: CASSLQGRDTGELFF
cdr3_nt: TGTGCCAGCAGCCTACAGGGACGTGACACCGGGGAGCTGTTTTTT

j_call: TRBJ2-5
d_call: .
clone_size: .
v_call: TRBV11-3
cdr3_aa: CASSFEGRETQYF
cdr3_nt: TGTGCCAGCAGCTTTGAGGGCAGGGAGACCCAGTACTTC

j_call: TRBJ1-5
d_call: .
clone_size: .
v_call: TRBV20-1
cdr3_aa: CSASPKGQPQHF
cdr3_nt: TGCAGTGCTAGCCCTAAGGGTCAGCCCCAGCATTTT

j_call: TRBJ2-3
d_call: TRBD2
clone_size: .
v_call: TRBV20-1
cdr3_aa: CSARGAGGPTDTQYF
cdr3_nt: TGCAGTGCTAGAGGGGCGGGAGGTCCGACAGATACGCAGTATTTT

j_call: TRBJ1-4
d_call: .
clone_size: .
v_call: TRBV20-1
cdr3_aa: CSAPPGQGEKLFF
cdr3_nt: TGCAGTGCCCCCCCCGGTCAAGGGGAAAAACTGTTTTTT

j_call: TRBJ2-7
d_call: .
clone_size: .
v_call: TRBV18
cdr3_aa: CASSRRDLGTHSYEQYF
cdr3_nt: TGTGCCAGCTCACGCCGGGACCTGGGTACCCACTCCTACGAGCAGTACTTC

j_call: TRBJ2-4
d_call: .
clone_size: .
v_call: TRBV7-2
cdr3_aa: CASSHPPAGRLTKNIQYF
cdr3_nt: TGTGCCAGCAGCCACCCCCCGGCAGGGAGGCTAACCAAAAACATTCAGTACTTC